Sequencing of this T cell receptor beta chain was carried out in a study of shared clonotypes between healthy human individuals. The V and J ends lost 7 bases and 2 bases, in that order; junction bases with no gene match: 9. This CDR3 spans 17 amino acids. The germline gives CDR1 LNHDA, CDR2 SQIVND (reference sequence). Genomic DNA from unsorted samples was obtained from around 100 million PBMCs (per sample). Several immunoSEQ 96-well plates shared each subset's DNA, each plate a replicate. The authors sequenced unsorted PBMC DNA on ten immunoSEQ deep assay plates. The table came from immunoSEQ multiplex PCR; TCRdb's copy has only in-frame clones and leaves some out. The table lists about 470,000 clones, around 79% of them singletons.

Sequencing input: PBMCs. This TCR came from a woman aged 40-49 years in good health. Some clones in this sample may be carry-over from other donors' samples. The genes are TRBV19 and TRBJ1-5, with 12 nucleotides matching TRBD1. The CDR3 is CASTAGTGGAGNQPQHF. CDR3 bases: TGTGCCAGTACCGCCGGGACAGGGGGCGCCGGCAATCAGCCCCAGCATTTT. Full variable domain (missing parts from reference TRBV19 and TRBJ1-5): DGGITQSPKYLFRKEGQNVTLSCEQNLNHDAMYWYRQDPGQGLRLIYYSQIVNDFQKGDIAEGYSVSREKKESFPLTVTSAQKNPTAFYLCASTAGTGGAGNQPQHFGDGTRLSIL.